A selection of T cell receptor beta chains follows, all from one sample in a study of CD8 T cells in ankylosing spondylitis. TCRdb re-called the 5' RACE reads with MiXCR, one entry per CDR3 protein. Here the sample spans 200,000 to 300,000 distinct CDR3 sequences, more than 20% being singletons. The sequenced sample was blood, either unsorted or a sorted T cell fraction (not recorded which). The origin of the receptors is a male donor with ankylosing spondylitis or in good health (not recorded which). Each CDR3 is given with its conserved first and last residue. Fields, in order: J gene, V gene, clone size, CDR3 protein. Rows may omit the clone size; those that give it use once, few, many or a size class.

>TRBJ2-3|TRBV6-2/TRBV6-3|.
CASSRDDTDTQYF
>TRBJ1-4|TRBV12-3/TRBV12-4|.
CASSLTGEKLFF
>TRBJ1-2|TRBV5-1|many
CASSLTDNYGYTF
>TRBJ1-1|TRBV3-1|once
CASSQAQANTEAFF
>TRBJ2-5|TRBV20-1|many
CSAAHGGGAETQYF
>TRBJ1-3|TRBV7-2|.
CASSPHGSEYTIYF
>TRBJ2-3|TRBV10-3|.
CAISSGQGESSHTQYF
>TRBJ2-3|TRBV20-1|.
CSARDPGIAGDAGTDTQYF
>TRBJ2-7|TRBV11-2|few
CASSGPGDPYEQYF
>TRBJ2-1|TRBV12-3/TRBV12-4|few
CASSVGQGKGEQFF
>TRBJ2-1|TRBV25-1|.
CASSEPDRYNEQFF
>TRBJ1-1|TRBV12-3/TRBV12-4|many
CASSQGRMNTEAFF
>TRBJ1-4|TRBV20-1|many
CSARDRGAGEKLFF
>TRBJ1-1|TRBV5-1|.
CASSLGGGPDDTEAFF
>TRBJ2-7|TRBV2|many
CASTEGARGVYEQYF
>TRBJ2-5|TRBV29-1|few
CSVGSGGRGETQYF
>TRBJ1-1|TRBV29-1|few
CSVMGARETNTEAFF
>TRBJ2-7|TRBV3-1|many
CASSQTSGTYEQYF
>TRBJ1-2|TRBV5-6|.
CASSLVQGQYGYTF
>TRBJ2-1|TRBV3-1|few
CASSPQGTAGPYNEQFF
>TRBJ2-7|TRBV10-3|.
CAISDRGSYEQYF
>TRBJ2-3|TRBV20-1|few
CSARAGRPRGTQYF
>TRBJ1-4|TRBV20-1|.
CSALKGLTNEKLFF
>TRBJ2-3|TRBV6-2/TRBV6-3|many
CASVRGGPADTQYF
>TRBJ2-5|TRBV9|.
CASSVQQGREETQYF
>TRBJ2-2|TRBV5-6|.
CASSWRGQLETGELFF
>TRBJ2-3|TRBV20-1|.
CSADRLRTSGGWVDTQYF
>TRBJ2-7|TRBV20-1|once
CSARDWEHEQYF
>TRBJ2-7|TRBV6-8|.
CASSTPSGGAHEQYF
>TRBJ2-1|TRBV7-6|.
CASSLRGIEQFF
>TRBJ2-7|TRBV20-1|.
CSARPPLAGTYEQYF
>TRBJ2-1|TRBV7-3|many
CASSLSAGSYNEQFF
>TRBJ2-7|TRBV20-1|.
CSAILVGTGNYEQYF
>TRBJ2-7|TRBV20-1|few
CSALDGTYEQYF
>TRBJ2-1|TRBV7-6|.
CASSLDTLYNEQFF
>TRBJ2-7|TRBV24-1|.
CATSASTVSYEQYF